The TCR beta chain under discussion was sequenced for a study of blood T cell repertoires in COVID-19. The overall study: From the United States, Italy and Spain came samples of acute and convalescent COVID-19. Sources were T cells, B-cell-depleted T cells, or PBMCs; the material itself was cDNA or gDNA.

Looked up from germline, CDR1 is MNHEY and CDR2 is SVGAGI. The length of the CDR3 is 15 residues. V lost 6 bases to trimming and J lost 2 bases; unmatched junction nucleotides: 10. Authors' processing steps: Researchers report that nucleated cell counts were estimated from reference gene primer amplification. Clones were sequenced by immunoSEQ multiplex PCR, and TCRdb holds only the in-frame ones, with some missing. The V and J calls and clone size are taken from that table; D and trimming were inferred from the DNA. The sample includes about 58,000 clones, 85% to 95% seen only once; the top ten take around 4.6%.

The J gene is TRBJ2-7, the V gene TRBV6-5, with 7 bases aligning to TRBD2. Material for sequencing was peripheral blood. The TCR originated in a man in his fifties with active COVID-19. The CDR3 reads CASSERGGGAYEQYF. The CDR3 nucleotides are TGTGCCAGCAGCGAGCGCGGTGGGGGGGCCTACGAGCAGTACTTC.